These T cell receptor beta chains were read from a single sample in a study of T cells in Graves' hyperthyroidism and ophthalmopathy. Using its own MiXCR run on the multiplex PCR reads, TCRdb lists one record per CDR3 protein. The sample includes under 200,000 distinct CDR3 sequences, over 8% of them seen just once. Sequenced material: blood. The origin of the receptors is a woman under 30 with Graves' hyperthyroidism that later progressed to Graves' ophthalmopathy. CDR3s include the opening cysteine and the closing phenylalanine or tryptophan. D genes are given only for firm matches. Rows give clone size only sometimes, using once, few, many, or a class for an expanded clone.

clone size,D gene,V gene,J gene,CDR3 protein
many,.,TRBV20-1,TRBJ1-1,CSARNAGRRNTEAFF
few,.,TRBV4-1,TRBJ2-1,CASSQGFTSIGEQFF
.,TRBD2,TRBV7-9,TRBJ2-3,CASSSIAGEITDTQYF
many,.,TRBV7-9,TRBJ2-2,CASSLGDGTAGELFF
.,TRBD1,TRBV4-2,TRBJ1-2,CASSQEQGALYGYTF
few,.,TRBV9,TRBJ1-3,CASSQEDGTVSGNTIYF
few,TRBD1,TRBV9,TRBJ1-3,CASSLQGSGNTIYF
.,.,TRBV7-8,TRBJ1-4,CASSLRRGEKGEKLFF
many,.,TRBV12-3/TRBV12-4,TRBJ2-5,CASSLRYGQETQYF
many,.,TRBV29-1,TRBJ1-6,CSVQEGRNSPLHF
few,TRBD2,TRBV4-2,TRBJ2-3,CASSPAGLAGGISTDTQYF
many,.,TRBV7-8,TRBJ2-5,CASSLERSRKETQYF
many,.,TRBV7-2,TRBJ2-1,CASSLDRGPSPYNEQFF
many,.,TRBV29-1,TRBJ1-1,CSGSRDTPNTEAFF
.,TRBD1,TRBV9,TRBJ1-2,CASSVQGQGAFGYTF
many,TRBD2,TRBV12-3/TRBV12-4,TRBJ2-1,CASRLAGDQNEQFF
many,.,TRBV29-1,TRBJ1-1,CSVGGPRNTEAFF
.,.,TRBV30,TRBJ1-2,CAGPRDYGYTF
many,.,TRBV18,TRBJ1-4,CASSPVGVGSNEKLFF
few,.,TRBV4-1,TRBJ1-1,CASSQVLLQGLTEAFF
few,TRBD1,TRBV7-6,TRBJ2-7,CASSDLGTGDYEQYF
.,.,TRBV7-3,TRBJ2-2,CASSSGSVGELFF
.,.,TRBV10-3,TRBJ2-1,CAISGGVDNEQFF
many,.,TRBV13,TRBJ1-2,CASSSRNGGGGKHYGYTF
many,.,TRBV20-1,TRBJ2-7,CSARDRDSVGLYEQYF
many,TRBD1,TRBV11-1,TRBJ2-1,CASSTKSTMRGQGSNEQFF
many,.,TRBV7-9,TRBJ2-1,CASSLSGSNEQFF
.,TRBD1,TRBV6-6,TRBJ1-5,CASSYSSGTGVLSNQPQHF
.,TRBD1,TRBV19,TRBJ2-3,CASKGRTGTTDTQYF
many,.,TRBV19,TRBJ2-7,CATADGAHSAYEQYF
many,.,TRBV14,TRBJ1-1,CASSHSGKSTEAFF
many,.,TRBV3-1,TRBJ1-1,CASSQRGSRDTEAFF
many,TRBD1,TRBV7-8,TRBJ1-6,CASSLVGFGTGRFNSPLHF
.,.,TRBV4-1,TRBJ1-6,CASSHYGSSPLHF
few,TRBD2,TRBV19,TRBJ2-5,CASRTSGLAKETQYF
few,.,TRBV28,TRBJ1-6,CASSSSNNSPLHF
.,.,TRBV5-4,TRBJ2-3,CASTGESTDTQYF
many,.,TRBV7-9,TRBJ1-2,CASSPPGSIRGYTF
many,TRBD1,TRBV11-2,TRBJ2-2,CASSNYRGLSNTGELFF
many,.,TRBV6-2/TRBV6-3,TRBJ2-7,CASSYSYYEQYF
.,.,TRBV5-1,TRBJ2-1,CASSHLAGSYQREQFF
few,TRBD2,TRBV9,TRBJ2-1,CASSPPGLADYNEQFF
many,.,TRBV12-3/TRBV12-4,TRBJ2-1,CASTEGGAMEQFF
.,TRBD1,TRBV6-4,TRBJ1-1,CASSDSGTGTAFF
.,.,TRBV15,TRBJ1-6,CATSVEFRLNSPLHF
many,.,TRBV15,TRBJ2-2,CATSRDPGTGELFF
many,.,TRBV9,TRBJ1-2,CASSAQQGWGGGYTF
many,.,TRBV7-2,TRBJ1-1,CASSLGRFKAEAFF
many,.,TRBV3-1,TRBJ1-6,CASSQDRRGNSPLHF